The rows below give T cell receptor beta chains drawn from one sample of a study of shared T cell receptors in the human thymus. Method: immunoSEQ multiplex PCR; TCRdb's copy keeps in-frame clones and lacks some. The data contain approximately 760,000 clones, approximately 83% of them singletons. In addition, the sample was reused for a study of human thymus T cells.

Source material: thymocytes. These receptor sequences come from a girl less than two years old with a congenital heart defect. Each CDR3 is given with its conserved first and last residue. A D gene is named only where the DNA matches it firmly. Expanded clones are given a class, and other clones once, few, many or no size at all.

v_gene	d_gene	abundance	j_gene	len	CDR3aa	CDR3nt
TRBV28	NA	NA	TRBJ1-5	18	CASIQATALYYSNQPQHF	TGTGCCAGCATTCAGGCCACCGCTTTATATTATAGCAATCAGCCCCAGCATTTT
TRBV5-1	NA	NA	TRBJ2-2	17	CASSLVRIAGPTGELFF	TGCGCCAGCAGCTTAGTTAGAATTGCAGGCCCCACCGGGGAGCTGTTTTTT
TRBV28	TRBD1	NA	TRBJ2-7	13	CASRPTGCHEQYF	TGTGCCAGCAGACCGACAGGGTGTCACGAGCAGTACTTC
TRBV19	TRBD2	once	TRBJ2-1	20	CASTPQAGGTTRIPYNEQFF	TGTGCCAGTACTCCCCAAGCGGGGGGAACCACCCGGATACCTTACAATGAGCAGTTCTTC
TRBV4-3	NA	NA	TRBJ1-6	16	CASSPRSKVNNSPLHF	TGCGCCAGCAGCCCGCGGAGTAAGGTTAATAATTCACCCCTCCACTTT
TRBV28	NA	NA	TRBJ1-2	15	CASSFTGKANYGYTF	TGTGCCAGCAGTTTTACAGGGAAAGCTAACTATGGCTACACCTTC
TRBV5-1	TRBD1	NA	TRBJ1-2	15	CASSWGTESNYGYTF	TGCGCCAGCAGCTGGGGGACAGAAAGTAACTATGGCTACACCTTC
TRBV7-2	TRBD1	NA	TRBJ1-4	14	CASSRSSGGEKLFF	TGTGCCAGCAGCAGATCGTCAGGGGGCGAAAAACTGTTTTTT
TRBV9	NA	NA	TRBJ1-1	16	CASRPTPWGGNTEAFF	TGTGCCAGCAGACCTACTCCTTGGGGCGGGAACACTGAAGCTTTCTTT
TRBV13	NA	NA	TRBJ2-5	14	CASSLIRSGETQYF	TGTGCCAGCAGCTTAATAAGGTCGGGGGAGACCCAGTACTTC
TRBV5-1	TRBD2	NA	TRBJ2-1	14	CASSSTSLYNEQFF	TGCGCCAGCAGCTCGACTAGCCTATACAATGAGCAGTTCTTC
TRBV14	NA	NA	TRBJ2-1	16	CASSQDEWTLYNEQFF	TGTGCCAGCAGCCAAGATGAATGGACTCTATACAATGAGCAGTTCTTC
TRBV6-5	NA	NA	TRBJ1-4	15	CASSLTMRANEKLFF	TGTGCCAGCAGTCTGACGATGAGGGCAAATGAAAAACTGTTTTTT
TRBV30	TRBD2	NA	TRBJ2-5	15	CAWSWGTSRQETQYF	TGTGCCTGGAGTTGGGGGACTAGCCGGCAAGAGACCCAGTACTTC
TRBV19	TRBD1	NA	TRBJ1-1	13	CASLGQGNTEAFF	TGTGCCAGCCTGGGACAGGGGAACACTGAAGCTTTCTTT
TRBV6-1	NA	NA	TRBJ2-7	15	CASSRFNRESYEQYF	TGTGCCAGCAGTAGGTTCAACAGGGAGTCCTACGAGCAGTACTTC
TRBV30	TRBD1	NA	TRBJ1-3	16	CASGRGTGVSGNTIYF	TGTGCCTCGGGGCGCGGGACAGGGGTCTCTGGAAACACCATATATTTT
TRBV4-1	TRBD1	NA	TRBJ2-2	16	CASSQGDRALSGELFF	TGCGCCAGCAGCCAAGGGGACAGGGCGCTCAGCGGGGAGCTGTTTTTT
TRBV30	TRBD1	NA	TRBJ2-7	13	CAWTGTGGNEQYF	TGTGCCTGGACCGGGACAGGGGGCAACGAGCAGTACTTC
TRBV15	NA	once	TRBJ2-7	12	CATSTRGDEQYF	TGTGCCACCAGCACAAGAGGCGACGAGCAGTACTTC
TRBV6-5	NA	NA	TRBJ2-7	12	CASSDRSYEQYF	TGTGCCAGCAGTGACAGGAGCTACGAGCAGTACTTC
TRBV6-1	NA	once	TRBJ1-2	12	CASTGSPFGYTF	TGTGCCAGCACAGGTTCCCCATTCGGCTACACCTTC
TRBV14	TRBD1	NA	TRBJ2-3	14	CASSQTTGTDTQYF	TGTGCCAGCAGCCAAACGACAGGGACAGATACGCAGTATTTT
TRBV28	NA	few	TRBJ1-5	12	CASSFREQPQHF	TGTGCCAGCAGTTTTCGGGAACAGCCCCAGCATTTT
TRBV6-5	NA	NA	TRBJ1-1	13	CASSRGGDTEAFF	TGTGCCAGCAGTAGGGGGGGTGACACTGAAGCTTTCTTT
TRBV6-5	NA	NA	TRBJ1-1	16	CASSYCEGDKNTEAFF	TGTGCCAGCAGTTACTGCGAGGGGGATAAGAACACTGAAGCTTTCTTT
TRBV19	TRBD1	NA	TRBJ2-2	17	CASSRRSGTGYNGELFF	TGTGCCAGTAGTAGAAGATCCGGGACAGGGTATAACGGGGAGCTGTTTTTT
TRBV15	NA	NA	TRBJ1-1	14	CATSSGSGDTEAFF	TGTGCCACCAGCAGTGGATCAGGGGACACTGAAGCTTTCTTT
TRBV28	NA	NA	TRBJ2-1	16	CASSLYSGSSYNEQFF	TGTGCCAGCAGTTTATACAGCGGCAGCTCCTACAATGAGCAGTTCTTC